The 23 T cell receptor beta chains listed next were all sequenced from one sample in a study of blood T cell repertoires in COVID-19. Assay: immunoSEQ multiplex PCR; the TCRdb copy retains only in-frame clones and omits some. Of a few hundred thousand clones listed, 88% are singletons. The sample consisted of PBMCs or T cells enriched from blood (not recorded which). These receptors originate from a woman aged 45 to 65 who had recovered from COVID-19.

The chain combines TRBV7-9 with TRBJ1-6; perhaps TRBD1 as D (6 bases). Per germline, CDR1 SEHNR and CDR2 FQNEAQ (reference sequence). Trimming left V 6 bases short and J 6 bases short, with 12 bases between. This CDR3 is built from 14 residues. The CDR3 sequence is CASSFGQRNSPLHF. The CDR3 nucleotides are TGTGCCAGCAGTTTCGGACAGCGTAATTCACCCCTCCACTTT.

J is TRBJ2-2 and V is TRBV14, with D maybe TRBD1 (5 bases). This CDR3 is 14 amino acids long. Trimming took 3 bases from V and 6 from J, leaving 11 bases between them. Germline V gene data show CDR1 as SGHDN and CDR2 as FVKESK. CDR3 nucleotides: TGTGCCAGCAGCCACTCAGGGTTCCCCGGGGAGCTGTTTTTT. This encodes CASSHSGFPGELFF.

The rearrangement joins TRBV6-5 to TRBJ2-3; TRBD2 aligns across 7 bases. V shed 4 bases, J shed 8 bases, and the junction held 6 bases outside the gene matches. The CDR3 runs 13 residues. From germline, CDR1 is MNHEY and CDR2 SVGAGI. CDR3 loop: CASSSFGGVTQYF. The CDR3 DNA follows: TGTGCCAGCAGTTCCTTTGGGGGGGTTACGCAGTATTTT.

This clone has a single count. The chain is built from TRBV27 and TRBJ2-3; 9 positions agree with TRBD2. This CDR3 comprises 16 residues. V trimming: 5 bases; J trimming: 4 bases; junction bases outside the gene matches: 10. Per germline, CDR1 MNHEY and CDR2 SMNVEV (reference sequence). CDR3 nucleotides: TGTGCCAGCAGTCCACGACTAGCGGAGAGGCCAGATACGCAGTATTTT. It codes for CASSPRLAERPDTQYF.

The V and J genes are TRBV30 and TRBJ1-2; possible D gene TRBD1, 5 bases. Germline-derived CDR1 and CDR2 are GTSNPN and SVGIG (reference sequence). This CDR3 has 13 residues. V was pared by 2 bases and J by 5 bases, with 12 bases between. The CDR3 nucleotides read TGTGCCTGGAGTCCAGACCGGGGGTATGGCTACACCTTC. Residues: CAWSPDRGYGYTF. Looking up the rest from reference TRBV30 and TRBJ1-2 gives the full variable domain: SQTIHQWPATLVQPVGSPLSLECTVEGTSNPNLYWYRQAAGRGLQLLFYSVGIGQISSEVPQNLSASRPQDRQFILSSKKLLLSDSGFYLCAWSPDRGYGYTFGSGTRLTVV.

J is TRBJ1-1 and V is TRBV6-1; the D gene is possibly TRBD1 (6 bases). The germline V gene encodes CDR1 MNHNS and CDR2 SASEGT. Trimming pared 0 bases from V and 0 bases from J, leaving 8 bases between. This CDR3 is 15 amino acids long. The CDR3 sequence: CASSEASGVNTEAFF. CDR3 coding DNA: TGTGCCAGCAGTGAAGCGTCAGGGGTGAACACTGAAGCTTTCTTT.

The CDR3 region has the DNA TGTGCCAGCAGTGAAAGAGGCGGCTATGGCTACACCTTC. Amino acids: CASSERGGYGYTF. V usage is TRBV27 and J usage is TRBJ1-2; D is ambiguous. The CDR3 length is 13 residues. With 5 bases removed from V and 4 bases from J, the gap between germline ends came to 11 bases. CDR1 is MNHEY and CDR2 is SMNVEV in the germline V gene (reference sequence).

The rearrangement uses TRBV6-6 and TRBJ1-5; tentative D call: TRBD1 (6 bases). The CDR3 totals 13 residues. The germline V gene encodes CDR1 MNHNY and CDR2 SVGAGI (reference sequence). The V end lost 4 bases, the J end lost 6 bases, and 10 bases lay between the germline ends. The DNA of the CDR3 is TGTGCCAGCAGTTCAACAGGGTCTCAGCCCCAGCATTTT. Translated, it gives CASSSTGSQPQHF.

V usage is TRBV28 and J usage is TRBJ2-7, with TRBD1 identical over 10 bases. Germline-derived CDR1 and CDR2 are MDHEN and SYDVKM. CDR3 length: 17 amino acids. V trimming: 3 bases; J trimming: 2 bases; junction bases outside the gene matches: 10. The CDR3 reads CASSLWDRGSVPYEQYF. The CDR3 bases are TGTGCCAGCAGTTTGTGGGACAGGGGATCGGTGCCCTACGAGCAGTACTTC.

The chain recombines TRBV7-2 with TRBJ1-3; 8 bases agree with TRBD1. V lost 5 bases to trimming and J lost 4 bases; unmatched junction nucleotides: 10. Germline loops: CDR1 SGHTA, CDR2 FQGNSA. The CDR3 length is 16 residues. CDR3 in amino acids: CASSLGQGAAGNTIYF. Written as DNA, the CDR3 is TGTGCCAGCAGCCTGGGGCAGGGGGCTGCCGGAAACACCATATATTTT.

This sequence joins TRBV28 and TRBJ2-1; TRBD2 agrees at 7 bases. Germline V gene lookup returns CDR1 MDHEN and CDR2 SYDVKM. V shed 5 bases, J shed 5 bases, and the junction held 15 bases outside the gene matches. The CDR3 loop spans 17 amino acids. In DNA, the CDR3 is TGTGCCAGCAGTAACCCTCTAAGTAGCGGGTTCCACAATGAGCAGTTCTTC. This encodes CASSNPLSSGFHNEQFF.

The chain employs TRBV27 and TRBJ2-4, with TRBD2 as a possible D gene (5 bases). The CDR3 is 15 amino acids. Germline CDR1 is MNHEY and CDR2 is SMNVEV (reference sequence). V was clipped by 2 bases and J by 0 bases, with 8 bases between them. The CDR3 DNA is TGTGCCAGCAGTTTAGTTGGACTAGCCAAAAACATTCAGTACTTC. Translating it yields CASSLVGLAKNIQYF.

Here the CDR3 DNA reads TGTGCCAGCAGCTTAGCGCCAGGGGTAAGCAATCAGCCCCAGCATTTT. It is translated as CASSLAPGVSNQPQHF. This sequence joins TRBV7-2 and TRBJ1-5; weak D call: TRBD1 (6 bases). V was clipped by 0 bases and J by 1 base, with 10 bases between them. The CDR3 length is 16 residues. CDR1 SGHTA and CDR2 FQGNSA come from the germline V gene. Supplemented by reference TRBV7-2 and TRBJ1-5, the full variable domain reads GAGVSQSPSNKVTEKGKDVELRCDPISGHTALYWYRQSLGQGLEFLIYFQGNSAPDKSGLPSDRFSAERTGGSVSTLTIQRTQQEDSAVYLCASSLAPGVSNQPQHFGDGTRLSIL.

This chain connects TRBV4-3 to TRBJ1-2; TRBD1 matches 8 bases. The germline gives CDR1 LGHNA, CDR2 YSLEER. The V and J ends lost 3 bases and 4 bases, in that order; junction bases with no gene match: 7. CDR3 length equals 15 residues. The DNA for the CDR3 is TGCGCCAGCAGCCAGGAGGTGGACAGGGTCTATGGCTACACCTTC. Encoded protein: CASSQEVDRVYGYTF.

The genes are TRBV28 and TRBJ2-7; 7 bases are a match to TRBD1. The CDR3 consists of 15 residues. The germline gives CDR1 MDHEN, CDR2 SYDVKM. Trimming cost V 6 bases and J 3 bases; bases outside gene matches: 11. The chain's CDR3 is CASSPGGTGDYEQYF. For the CDR3, the DNA is TGTGCCAGCAGCCCCGGCGGAACAGGGGACTACGAGCAGTACTTC. The full variable domain, with the rest looked up from reference TRBV28 and TRBJ2-7, is DVKVTQSSRYLVKRTGEKVFLECVQDMDHENMFWYRQDPGLGLRLIYFSYDVKMKEKGDIPEGYSVSREKKERFSLILESASTNQTSMYLCASSPGGTGDYEQYFGPGTRLTVT.

The chain links TRBV7-2 to TRBJ2-7; 7 bases fit TRBD2. This CDR3 region has 13 residues. Germline V gene data show CDR1 as SGHTA and CDR2 as FQGNSA. Germline trimming cut 8 bases from V and 0 bases from J; bases unmatched to any gene: 4. The CDR3 here is CASARDYSYEQYF. DNA of the CDR3: TGTGCCAGCGCCCGGGACTACTCCTACGAGCAGTACTTC.

CDR3 amino acids: CASSITQGRGYTF. DNA for the CDR3: TGTGCCAGCAGTATCACCCAGGGGCGCGGCTACACCTTC. V and J are TRBV28 and TRBJ1-2, with a weak D call TRBD1 (6 bases). Trimming cost V 5 bases and J 8 bases, with 15 bases left between them. The CDR3 extends over 13 amino acids. The V gene's germline CDR1 is MDHEN and CDR2 SYDVKM.

This chain uses TRBV4-1 with TRBJ1-5; D unresolved. Germline CDR1 MGHRA, CDR2 YSYEKL. The CDR3 contains 13 residues. V was trimmed by 0 bases and J by 5 bases, leaving 5 bases between them. CDR3 region: CASSQEVDQPQHF. In DNA form, the CDR3 reads TGCGCCAGCAGCCAAGAGGTAGATCAGCCCCAGCATTTT.

The chain joins TRBV12-5 to TRBJ2-1; TRBD2 matches 9 bases. The germline gives CDR1 LGHNT, CDR2 FRNRAP. The CDR3 consists of 14 residues. Trimming took 8 bases from V and 7 from J; bases not matched to a gene: 9. The CDR3 region has the DNA TGTGCTAGTACTCTTAGCGGGAGTCGGAATGAGCAGTTCTTC. Amino acid sequence: CASTLSGSRNEQFF.

The rearrangement joins TRBV6-2 or TRBV6-3 to TRBJ1-2, with D possibly matching TRBD1 (5 bases). This CDR3 contains 18 residues. The germline V and J ends were trimmed by 4 bases and 0 bases, with 21 bases remaining between them. Germline loops: CDR1 MNHEY, CDR2 SVGEGT. For the CDR3, the DNA is TGTGCCAGCAGTTCCATACTACTGACAGACCGAGCTAACTATGGCTACACCTTC. As protein: CASSSILLTDRANYGYTF.

This clone was counted a single time. The gene calls are TRBV2 and TRBJ1-6; D gene unclear. This CDR3 has 14 residues. Germline lookup yields CDR1 SNHLY and CDR2 FYNNEI. V was shortened by 2 bases and J by 7 bases, with 9 bases between the two germline ends. In DNA form, the CDR3 reads TGTGCCAGCAGTGAAACACAAATCAATTCACCCCTCCACTTT. Residues: CASSETQINSPLHF.

The V and J genes are TRBV19 and TRBJ2-1; 7 bases fit TRBD2. The CDR3 sequence is 18 residues long. J was trimmed by 2 bases and V by 0 bases; bases with no gene match: 10. Germline lookup yields CDR1 LNHDA and CDR2 SQIVND (reference sequence). CDR3 protein: CASSIELPSLAAYNEQFF. CDR3 in DNA: TGTGCCAGTAGTATAGAACTACCGAGTCTAGCGGCCTACAATGAGCAGTTCTTC.

V and J are TRBV4-2 and TRBJ2-7; D might be TRBD2 (5 bases). Germline V gene sequence: CDR1 LGHNA, CDR2 YNFKEQ. There are 16 residues in the CDR3. Trimming took 4 bases from V and 3 from J, leaving 19 bases between them. The CDR3: CASSPQPGLSYYEQYF. CDR3 nucleotides: TGTGCCAGCAGCCCCCAGCCCGGACTCTCCTACTACGAGCAGTACTTC.